This T cell receptor (beta chain) was recovered during a study of technical replicates of blood from several donors. The repertoire was sequenced with immunoSEQ multiplex PCR; TCRdb's copy has only in-frame clones and lacks some. Among some 67,000 clones, about 98% were seen once, and the ten largest hold over 0.15%. The CDR3 is 15 amino acids. The V gene's germline CDR1 is SGHTA and CDR2 FQGTGA. Trimming removed 3 bases from V and 1 base from J, with 10 bases in between. The rearrangement joins TRBV7-3 to TRBJ2-1; no firm D call. The clonotype originates from a human donor in good health. The sequencing input was T cells isolated from PBMCs. CDR3: CASSLGTVSYNEQFF. CDR3 DNA sequence: TGTGCCAGCAGCTTGGGCACTGTTTCCTACAATGAGCAGTTCTTC.